This T cell receptor beta chain appears in the sequencing data of a study of T cell repertoires in cytomegalovirus infection. Study-wide background: In public TCR beta signatures, there were indications of both CMV infection and matching HLA type.

Notes on this clonotype: Its antigen is undetermined.

Study-wide findings and caveats: Summed frequency of public TCR beta families distinguished CMV carriers with the relevant HLA.

TCRdb reprocessed the reads via MiXCR and lists one record per CDR3 protein. The table has roughly 160,000 distinct CDR3 sequences, about 22% seen once. Specimen: CD8+ T cells from cultured PBMCs, collected from culture after CMV antigen stimulation. This sequence originates from a human donor in good health (CMV status not recorded). Some clones in this sample may be carry-over from other donors' samples.

The CDR3 DNA reads as TGTGCCAGCAGCCCGAGACAGGGGGTATGGTATGGCTACACCTTC. Translating gives CASSPRQGVWYGYTF. The chain is built from TRBV12-3 or TRBV12-4 and TRBJ1-2, with 9 nucleotides matching TRBD1. This CDR3 contains 15 residues. V lost 6 bases and J lost 5; bases outside the gene matches: 10.